This T cell receptor beta chain was found in a study of cytotoxic CD8 clonotypes in ibrutinib-treated CLL. About the research overall: Partial responses totalled around 25 and complete responses 2; after median about six years, about 14 remained remitted and approximately 12 progressed. General study findings and limits: Public clonotypes were rare and shrank or held steady on treatment.

V lost 5 bases and J lost 3, with 11 bases in between. Germline V gene lookup returns CDR1 MNHEY and CDR2 SVGAGI. CDR3 length: 14 residues. The table came from immunoSEQ multiplex PCR; TCRdb's copy has only in-frame clones and leaves some out. The table lists 20,000 to 25,000 clones, around 68% of them singletons. This clone was seen more than once but under ten times. The antigen is not known. The chain carries TRBV6-5 and TRBJ1-3; D is unresolved. The receptor was isolated from a human donor with chronic lymphocytic leukemia. Here the sequenced sample was PBMCs, taken before ibrutinib treatment. CDR3 coding DNA: TGTGCCAGCAGTCAGACCGAGGGTGGAAACACCATATATTTT. The encoded protein is CASSQTEGGNTIYF.